The following is a T cell receptor (beta chain) sequence with its context. The source of the sample is a study of control samples from healthy donors and cancer patients. Measured with immunoSEQ multiplex PCR; TCRdb has only the in-frame clones, and not every one. The data show roughly 100,000 clones, about four fifths seen once. The CDR3 extends over 15 amino acids. Germline V gene sequence: CDR1 ENHRY, CDR2 SYGVKD. The V segment lost 2 bases and the J segment 1 base; nucleotides outside the gene matches: 1. The receptor's source is a woman aged 45 to 65 in good health. Sequenced sample: blood. The chain is built from TRBV10-3 and TRBJ1-3; 8 nucleotides line up with TRBD1. The chain's CDR3 is CAISEDRGSGNTIYF. The CDR3, as DNA: TGTGCCATCAGTGAGGACAGGGGATCTGGAAACACCATATATTTT.